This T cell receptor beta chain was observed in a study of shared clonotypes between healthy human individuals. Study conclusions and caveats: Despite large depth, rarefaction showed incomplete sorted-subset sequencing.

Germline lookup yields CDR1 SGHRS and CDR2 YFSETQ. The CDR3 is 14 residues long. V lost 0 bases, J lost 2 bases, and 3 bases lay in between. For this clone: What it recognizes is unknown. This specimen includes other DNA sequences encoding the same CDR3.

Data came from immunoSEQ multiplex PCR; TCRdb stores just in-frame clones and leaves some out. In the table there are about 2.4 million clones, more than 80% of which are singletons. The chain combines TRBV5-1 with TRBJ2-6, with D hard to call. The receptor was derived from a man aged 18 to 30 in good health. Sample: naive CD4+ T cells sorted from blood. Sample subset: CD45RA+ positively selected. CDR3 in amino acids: CASSLGAGANVLTF. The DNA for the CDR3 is TGCGCCAGCAGCTTGGGGGCTGGGGCCAACGTCCTGACTTTC.